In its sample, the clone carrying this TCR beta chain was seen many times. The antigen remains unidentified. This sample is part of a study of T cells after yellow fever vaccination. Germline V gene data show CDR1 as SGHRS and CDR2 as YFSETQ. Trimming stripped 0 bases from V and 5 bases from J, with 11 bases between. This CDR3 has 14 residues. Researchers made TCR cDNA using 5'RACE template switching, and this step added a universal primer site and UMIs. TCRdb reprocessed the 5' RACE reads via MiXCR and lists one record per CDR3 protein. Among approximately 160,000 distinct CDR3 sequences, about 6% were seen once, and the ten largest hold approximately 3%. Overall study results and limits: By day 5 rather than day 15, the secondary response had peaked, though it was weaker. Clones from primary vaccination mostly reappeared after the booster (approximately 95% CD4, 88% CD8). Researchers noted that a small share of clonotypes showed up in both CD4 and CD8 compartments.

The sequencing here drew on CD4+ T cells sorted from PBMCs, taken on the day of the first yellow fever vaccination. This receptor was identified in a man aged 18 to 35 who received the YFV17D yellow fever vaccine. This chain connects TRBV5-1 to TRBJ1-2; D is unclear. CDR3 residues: CASSLDWTEYGYTF. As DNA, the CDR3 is TGCGCCAGCAGCTTGGATTGGACCGAGTATGGCTACACCTTC. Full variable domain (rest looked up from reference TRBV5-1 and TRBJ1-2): KAGVTQTPRYLIKTRGQQVTLSCSPISGHRSVSWYQQTPGQGLQFLFEYFSETQRNKGNFPGRFSGRQFSNSRSEMNVSTLELGDSALYLCASSLDWTEYGYTFGSGTRLTVV.